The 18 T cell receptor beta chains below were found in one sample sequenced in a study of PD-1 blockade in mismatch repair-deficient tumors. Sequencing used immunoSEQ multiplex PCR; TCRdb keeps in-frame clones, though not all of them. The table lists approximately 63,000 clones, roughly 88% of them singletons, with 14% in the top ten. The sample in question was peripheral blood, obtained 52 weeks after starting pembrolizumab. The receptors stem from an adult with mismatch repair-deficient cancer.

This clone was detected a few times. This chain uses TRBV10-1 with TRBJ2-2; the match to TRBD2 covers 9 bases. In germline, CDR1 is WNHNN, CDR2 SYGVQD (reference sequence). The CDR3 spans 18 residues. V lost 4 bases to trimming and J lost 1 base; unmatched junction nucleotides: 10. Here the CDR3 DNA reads TGCGCCAGCAGTGGCCTAGCGGGAAAGGGATTGAACACCGGGGAGCTGTTTTTT. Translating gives CASSGLAGKGLNTGELFF.

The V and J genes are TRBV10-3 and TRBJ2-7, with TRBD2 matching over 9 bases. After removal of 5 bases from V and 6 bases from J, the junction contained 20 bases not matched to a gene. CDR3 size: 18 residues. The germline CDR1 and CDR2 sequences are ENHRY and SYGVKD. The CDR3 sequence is CAISQPGLAGSSPSEQYF. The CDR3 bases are TGTGCCATCAGTCAGCCGGGACTAGCCGGCTCGTCTCCCAGCGAGCAGTACTTC.

The CDR3, as DNA: TGTGCCAGCAGTGCAACAGGGACCTACGAGCAGTACTTC. Translated, it gives CASSATGTYEQYF. This rearrangement joins TRBV28 to TRBJ2-7; a possible D gene is TRBD1 (6 bases). V dropped 5 bases and J dropped 2 bases, with 10 bases sitting between them. This CDR3 has 13 amino acids. Per the germline V gene, CDR1 is MDHEN and CDR2 is SYDVKM.

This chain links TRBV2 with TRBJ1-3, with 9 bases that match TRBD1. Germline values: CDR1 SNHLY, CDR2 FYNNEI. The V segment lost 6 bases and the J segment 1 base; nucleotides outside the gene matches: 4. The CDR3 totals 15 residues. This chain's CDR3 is CASREDRGSGNTIYF. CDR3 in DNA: TGTGCCAGCAGGGAGGACAGGGGTTCTGGAAACACCATATATTTT.

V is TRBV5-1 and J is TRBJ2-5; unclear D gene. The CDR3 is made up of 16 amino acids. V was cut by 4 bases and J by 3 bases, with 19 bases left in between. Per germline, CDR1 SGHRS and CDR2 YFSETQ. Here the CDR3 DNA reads TGCGCCAGCAGCGGCGTTGAGGCGGTAACAGAAGAGACCCAGTACTTC. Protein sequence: CASSGVEAVTEETQYF. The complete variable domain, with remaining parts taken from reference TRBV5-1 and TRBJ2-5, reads KAGVTQTPRYLIKTRGQQVTLSCSPISGHRSVSWYQQTPGQGLQFLFEYFSETQRNKGNFPGRFSGRQFSNSRSEMNVSTLELGDSALYLCASSGVEAVTEETQYFGPGTRLLVL.

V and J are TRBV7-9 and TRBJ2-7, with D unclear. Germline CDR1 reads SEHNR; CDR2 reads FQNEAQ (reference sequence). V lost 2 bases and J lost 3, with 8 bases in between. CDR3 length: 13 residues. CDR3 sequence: CASSLHKNYEQYF. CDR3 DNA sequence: TGTGCCAGCAGCTTACACAAAAACTACGAGCAGTACTTC.

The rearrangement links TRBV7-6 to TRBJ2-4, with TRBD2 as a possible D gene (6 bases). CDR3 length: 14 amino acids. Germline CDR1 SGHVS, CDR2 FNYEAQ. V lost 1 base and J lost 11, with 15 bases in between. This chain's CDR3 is CASSLEAGTSLQYF. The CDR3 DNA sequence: TGTGCCAGCAGCTTAGAGGCCGGAACTAGCCTTCAGTACTTC.

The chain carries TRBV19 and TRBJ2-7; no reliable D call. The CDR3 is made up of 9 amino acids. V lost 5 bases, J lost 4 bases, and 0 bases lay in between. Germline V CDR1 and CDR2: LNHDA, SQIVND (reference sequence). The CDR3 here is CASSYEQYF. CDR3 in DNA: TGTGCCAGTAGTTACGAGCAGTACTTC.

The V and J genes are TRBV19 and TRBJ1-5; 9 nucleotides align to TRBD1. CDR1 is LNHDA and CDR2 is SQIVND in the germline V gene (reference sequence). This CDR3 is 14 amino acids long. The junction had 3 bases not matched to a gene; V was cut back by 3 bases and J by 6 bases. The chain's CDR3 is CASSIGTGIQPQHF. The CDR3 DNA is TGTGCCAGTAGTATCGGGACAGGGATTCAGCCCCAGCATTTT.

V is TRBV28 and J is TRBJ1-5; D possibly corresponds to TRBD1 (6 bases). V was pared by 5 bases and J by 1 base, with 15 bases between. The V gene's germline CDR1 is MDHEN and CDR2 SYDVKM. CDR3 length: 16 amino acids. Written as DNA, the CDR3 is TGTGCCAGCAGTCCGCGGTCAGGGGCGAGCAATCAGCCCCAGCATTTT. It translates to CASSPRSGASNQPQHF. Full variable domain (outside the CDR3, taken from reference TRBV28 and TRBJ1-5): DVKVTQSSRYLVKRTGEKVFLECVQDMDHENMFWYRQDPGLGLRLIYFSYDVKMKEKGDIPEGYSVSREKKERFSLILESASTNQTSMYLCASSPRSGASNQPQHFGDGTRLSIL.

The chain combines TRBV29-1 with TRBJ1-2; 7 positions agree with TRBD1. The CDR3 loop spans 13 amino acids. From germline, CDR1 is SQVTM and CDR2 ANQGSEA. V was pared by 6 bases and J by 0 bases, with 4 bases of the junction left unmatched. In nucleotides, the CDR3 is TGCAGCGTCCGGGACAGTTCTAACTATGGCTACACCTTC. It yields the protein CSVRDSSNYGYTF. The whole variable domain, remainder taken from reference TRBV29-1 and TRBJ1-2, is SAVISQKPSRDICQRGTSLTIQCQVDSQVTMMFWYRQQPGQSLTLIATANQGSEATYESGFVIDKFPISRPNLTFSTLTVSNMSPEDSSIYLCSVRDSSNYGYTFGSGTRLTVV.

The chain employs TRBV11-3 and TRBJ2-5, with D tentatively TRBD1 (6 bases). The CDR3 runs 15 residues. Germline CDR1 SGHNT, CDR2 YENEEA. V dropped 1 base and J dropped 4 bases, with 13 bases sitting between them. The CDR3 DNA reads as TGTGCCAGCAGCTTAGCTTATACAGGGATAGAGACCCAGTACTTC. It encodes CASSLAYTGIETQYF.

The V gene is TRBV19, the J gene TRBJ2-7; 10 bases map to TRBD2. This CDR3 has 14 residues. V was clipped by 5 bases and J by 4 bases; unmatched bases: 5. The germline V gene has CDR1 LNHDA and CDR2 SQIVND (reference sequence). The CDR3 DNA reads TGTGCCAGTAGTCAGCGGGAGGGCCGATACGAGCAGTACTTC. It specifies CASSQREGRYEQYF.

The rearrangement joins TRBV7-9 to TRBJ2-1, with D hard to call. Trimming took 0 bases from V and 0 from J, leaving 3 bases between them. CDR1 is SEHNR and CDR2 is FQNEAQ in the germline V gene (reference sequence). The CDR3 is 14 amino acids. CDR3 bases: TGTGCCAGCAGCTTAGCGGGCTCCTACAATGAGCAGTTCTTC. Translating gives CASSLAGSYNEQFF. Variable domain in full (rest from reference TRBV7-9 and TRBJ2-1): DTGVSQNPRHKITKRGQNVTFRCDPISEHNRLYWYRQTLGQGPEFLTYFQNEAQLEKSRLLSDRFSAERPKGSFSTLEIQRTEQGDSAMYLCASSLAGSYNEQFFGPGTRLTVL.

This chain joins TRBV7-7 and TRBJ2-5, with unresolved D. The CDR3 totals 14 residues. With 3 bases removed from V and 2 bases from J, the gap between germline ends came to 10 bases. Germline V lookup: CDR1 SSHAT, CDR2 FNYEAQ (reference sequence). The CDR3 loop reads CASSLPEPQETQYF. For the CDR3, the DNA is TGTGCCAGCAGCTTGCCGGAGCCTCAAGAGACCCAGTACTTC.

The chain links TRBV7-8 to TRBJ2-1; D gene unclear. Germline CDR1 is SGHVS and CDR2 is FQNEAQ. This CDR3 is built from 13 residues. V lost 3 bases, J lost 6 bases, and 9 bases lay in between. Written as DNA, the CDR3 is TGTGCCAGCAGCTTCTACAGAGTCAATGAGCAGTTCTTC. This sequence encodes CASSFYRVNEQFF.

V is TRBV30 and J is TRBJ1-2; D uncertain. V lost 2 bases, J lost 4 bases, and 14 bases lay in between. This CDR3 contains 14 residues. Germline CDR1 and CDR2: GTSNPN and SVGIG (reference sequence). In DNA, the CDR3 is TGTGCCTGGAGTCTTTCGCAGGTTCGCTATGGCTACACCTTC. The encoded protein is CAWSLSQVRYGYTF.

Here the CDR3 DNA reads TGTGCCATCAGTGCGAACCCCATCGGAGGAAACACCATATATTTT. It translates to CAISANPIGGNTIYF. This chain links TRBV10-3 with TRBJ1-3, with D unclear. Germline V gene sequence: CDR1 ENHRY, CDR2 SYGVKD. Trimming stripped 4 bases from V and 4 bases from J, with 14 bases between. This CDR3 contains 15 residues.